A single sample gave rise to the 27 T cell receptor beta chains below, sequenced in a study of cytomegalovirus exposure and HLA in healthy donors (dated by TCRdb to 2016 to 2017). Library preparation was by the immunoSEQ multiplex PCR assay. For the multiplex PCR, a mixture combining 60 forward primers for TCR Vbeta segments and 13 reverse primers for TCR Jbeta segments was used. Sourced from immuneACCESS, this table was stored by TCRdb with only in-frame sequences that have V and J called. A share of the clones is absent; for the studies checked, an unresolved V gene accounts for under half, and the remainder has no known explanation. A total of over 150,000 clones appear in this sample, roughly 80% of them only once. Jointly, the top ten make up 9.5% to 15% of the sample. What was sequenced was PBMCs. The receptors derive from a young man in good health and CMV-seropositive.

The chain couples TRBV19 to TRBJ2-7, with a weak D call TRBD1 (6 bases). Trimming took off 3 bases at V and 2 bases at J, with 20 bases between the two ends. Germline V CDR1 and CDR2: LNHDA, SQIVND (reference sequence). This CDR3 has 17 amino acids. This CDR3 is CASSIGAFGGTTYEQYF. CDR3 bases: TGTGCCAGTAGTATCGGGGCTTTTGGGGGCACAACCTACGAGCAGTACTTC.

The genes are TRBV7-2 and TRBJ2-7; 8 positions match TRBD1. The CDR3 totals 15 residues. Trimming at V came to 6 bases and at J to 2 bases, leaving 9 bases not matched to a gene. Germline CDR1 reads SGHTA; CDR2 reads FQGNSA. CDR3 loop: CASRGAGTGTYEQYF. The CDR3 DNA is TGTGCCAGCAGAGGAGCTGGGACAGGTACCTACGAGCAGTACTTC. The entire variable domain, with the rest obtained from reference TRBV7-2 and TRBJ2-7, is as follows: GAGVSQSPSNKVTEKGKDVELRCDPISGHTALYWYRQSLGQGLEFLIYFQGNSAPDKSGLPSDRFSAERTGGSVSTLTIQRTQQEDSAVYLCASRGAGTGTYEQYFGPGTRLTVT.

The chain recombines TRBV19 with TRBJ2-7; 10 bases are shared with TRBD1. V lost 6 bases to trimming and J lost 5 bases; unmatched junction nucleotides: 4. CDR3 size: 13 residues. Germline V lookup: CDR1 LNHDA, CDR2 SQIVND (reference sequence). CDR3 sequence: CASRPTGGNEQYF. In DNA, the CDR3 is TGTGCCAGTAGACCGACAGGGGGCAACGAGCAGTACTTC.

The chain combines TRBV27 with TRBJ2-7; 7 nucleotides match TRBD1. V was pared by 4 bases and J by 4 bases, with 7 bases of the junction left unmatched. The germline V gene has CDR1 MNHEY and CDR2 SMNVEV (reference sequence). This CDR3 contains 14 residues. The CDR3 loop is CASSSGQDLYEQYF. The CDR3 DNA reads as TGTGCCAGCAGTTCCGGACAGGACCTATACGAGCAGTACTTC.

This chain uses TRBV5-4 with TRBJ2-1; 9 bases are a match to TRBD2. Trimming cost V 10 bases and J 5 bases; bases outside gene matches: 13. The CDR3 contains 15 residues. Germline lookup yields CDR1 SGHNT and CDR2 YYREEE (reference sequence). The CDR3 here is CAGGSGSGLDNEQFF. The CDR3 coding sequence is TGTGCCGGGGGTAGCGGGAGCGGTTTGGACAATGAGCAGTTCTTC. Using reference TRBV5-4 and TRBJ2-1 for the parts outside the CDR3, the full variable domain is ETGVTQSPTHLIKTRGQQVTLRCSSQSGHNTVSWYQQALGQGPQFIFQYYREEENGRGNFPPRFSGLQFPNYSSELNVNALELDDSALYLCAGGSGSGLDNEQFFGPGTRLTVL.

The DNA of the CDR3 is TGTGCCATCAGTGCCAAGACAGGGCTGAACACTGAAGCTTTCTTT. Its protein is CAISAKTGLNTEAFF. The chain employs TRBV10-3 and TRBJ1-1, with 7 bases matching TRBD1. V trimming: 4 bases; J trimming: 0 bases; junction bases outside the gene matches: 5. Germline V gene sequence: CDR1 ENHRY, CDR2 SYGVKD. The length of the CDR3 is 15 residues.

The J gene is TRBJ1-2, the V gene TRBV28; tentatively, D is TRBD1 (6 bases). The CDR3 extends over 13 amino acids. CDR1 and CDR2 from the germline V gene are MDHEN and SYDVKM. Trimming cost V 4 bases and J 8 bases, with 14 bases left between them. The CDR3 DNA reads as TGTGCCAGCAGTTCGCAGGGGATGGGGGGCTACACCTTC. It yields the protein CASSSQGMGGYTF.

The rearrangement links TRBV19 to TRBJ1-5; D call uncertain. The germline gives CDR1 LNHDA, CDR2 SQIVND (reference sequence). V gave up 3 bases and J gave up 3 bases, with 12 bases separating them. The CDR3 contains 15 residues. CDR3 amino acids: CASSITDFYNQPQHF. CDR3 nucleotide sequence: TGTGCCAGTAGTATTACGGACTTCTACAATCAGCCCCAGCATTTT.

The rearrangement links TRBV10-2 to TRBJ1-5; 10 bases align to TRBD1. Germline trimming cut 2 bases from V and 2 bases from J; bases unmatched to any gene: 0. The CDR3 is made up of 15 amino acids. Germline-derived CDR1 and CDR2 are WSHSY and SAAADI. CDR3 nucleotide sequence: TGCGCCAGCAGTGAGGACAGGGGGCGCAATCAGCCCCAGCATTTT. It specifies CASSEDRGRNQPQHF.

This clone was found once. The chain joins TRBV2 to TRBJ1-3; D not certain. V was clipped by 8 bases and J by 0 bases, with 14 bases between them. The CDR3 sequence is 15 residues long. Germline CDR1 is SNHLY and CDR2 is FYNNEI. The CDR3 DNA reads TGTGCCAGCGCCAGGTGGCAGGTCTCTGGAAACACCATATATTTT. It specifies CASARWQVSGNTIYF.

The chain links TRBV7-9 to TRBJ2-1; 7 bases are a match to TRBD2. V gave up 1 base and J gave up 2 bases; unmatched junction bases: 2. The CDR3 extends over 15 amino acids. Germline V gene data show CDR1 as SEHNR and CDR2 as FQNEAQ (reference sequence). CDR3: CASSLGGGTYNEQFF. The DNA for the CDR3 is TGTGCCAGCAGCTTAGGGGGGGGGACCTACAATGAGCAGTTCTTC.

The chain's CDR3 is CASSLLGQTLYEQYF. CDR3 in DNA: TGTGCCAGCAGCTTATTAGGACAGACCCTCTACGAGCAGTACTTC. V and J are TRBV7-2 and TRBJ2-7, with D perhaps matching TRBD1 (6 bases). The ends were cut back, 2 bases at V and 3 bases at J, with 14 bases in the middle. Germline CDR1 SGHTA, CDR2 FQGNSA. The CDR3 is 15 residues long.

The chain recombines TRBV23-1 with TRBJ1-4, with D tentatively TRBD1 (5 bases). TRBV23-1 is identified as an open reading frame with a role that is uncertain. This CDR3 region has 20 residues. V gave up 7 bases and J gave up 1 base, with 28 bases separating them. The CDR3 DNA follows: TGCGCCAGCAACCGGGTCGAGAAGGTTGGGGCCCCCCGAACTAATGAAAAACTGTTTTTT. Translating gives CASNRVEKVGAPRTNEKLFF.

This clone was seen a handful of times. The V and J genes are TRBV10-2 and TRBJ2-3; D is possibly TRBD1 (5 bases). CDR3 length: 12 residues. The germline V gene encodes CDR1 WSHSY and CDR2 SAAADI. Trimming took 0 bases from V and 8 from J, leaving 6 bases between them. The CDR3, as DNA: TGCGCCAGCAGTGAGTCGGGGCTTACGCAGTATTTT. Translated: CASSESGLTQYF.

The chain has TRBV7-6 and TRBJ2-7, with D perhaps TRBD1 (8 bases). The V gene's germline CDR1 is SGHVS and CDR2 FNYEAQ. Trimming removed 5 bases from V and 2 bases from J, with 31 bases in between. This CDR3 is 20 amino acids long. CDR3 residues: CASSRGRTGSLGAGPYEQYF. As DNA, the CDR3 is TGTGCCAGCAGCCGGGGAAGGACAGGGTCTCTTGGAGCGGGACCCTACGAGCAGTACTTC.

CDR3 residues: CASRGTGETNVLTF. CDR3 sequence (DNA): TGTGCCAGCAGGGGGACAGGGGAGACCAACGTCCTGACTTTC. The chain is built from TRBV6-1 and TRBJ2-6, with 10 bases fitting TRBD1. CDR1 and CDR2 (germline): MNHNS, SASEGT. V shed 6 bases and J 8 bases; nucleotides not matched to a gene: 4. The CDR3 totals 14 residues.

This chain connects TRBV28 to TRBJ1-5; D is possibly TRBD1 (6 bases). The CDR3 has 15 residues. Germline V gene data show CDR1 as MDHEN and CDR2 as SYDVKM. The V end was cut by 3 bases, the J end by 7 bases, with 16 bases between. DNA of the CDR3: TGTGCCAGCAGTTTCTCCGGAGGACAGACACAGCCCCAGCATTTT. Translating gives CASSFSGGQTQPQHF.

The J gene is TRBJ1-2, the V gene TRBV4-2, with TRBD1 as a possible D gene (5 bases). The ends were cut back, 0 bases at V and 1 base at J, with 15 bases in the middle. The CDR3 spans 17 residues. The V gene's germline CDR1 is LGHNA and CDR2 YNFKEQ. CDR3 bases: TGTGCCAGCAGCCAAGATGGAGCGGGACGGAGTAACTATGGCTACACCTTC. Residues: CASSQDGAGRSNYGYTF.

The CDR3 bases are TGCGCCAGCAGCAAGGACAGGGGAGGCGAGCAGTACTTC. It translates to CASSKDRGGEQYF. The chain employs TRBV5-1 and TRBJ2-5; 9 nucleotides line up with TRBD1. The end of the DNA is better explained by TRBJ2-7, so the J call may be wrong. This CDR3 contains 13 residues. Per the germline V gene, CDR1 is SGHRS and CDR2 is YFSETQ.

The V call is TRBV5-6, the J call TRBJ2-3; no reliable D call. Germline loops: CDR1 SGHDT, CDR2 YYEEEE. This CDR3 contains 15 residues. V shed 0 bases and J shed 0 bases, with 8 bases lying between them. For the CDR3, the DNA is TGTGCCAGCAGCTTGGATCAGGCTAGCACAGATACGCAGTATTTT. This sequence encodes CASSLDQASTDTQYF. Full variable domain (missing parts from reference TRBV5-6 and TRBJ2-3): DAGVTQSPTHLIKTRGQQVTLRCSPKSGHDTVSWYQQALGQGPQFIFQYYEEEERQRGNFPDRFSGHQFPNYSSELNVNALLLGDSALYLCASSLDQASTDTQYFGPGTRLTVL.

The gene calls are TRBV5-1 and TRBJ2-3; TRBD1 matches at 7 bases. CDR1 SGHRS and CDR2 YFSETQ come from the germline V gene. V shed 7 bases, J shed 4 bases, and the junction held 9 bases outside the gene matches. The CDR3 sequence is 14 residues long. The chain's CDR3 is CASAPRQGPDTQYF. The CDR3 DNA reads TGCGCCAGCGCCCCTAGACAGGGACCAGATACGCAGTATTTT.

V and J are TRBV28 and TRBJ2-3, with no clear D. CDR3 size: 16 residues. Germline CDR1 is MDHEN and CDR2 is SYDVKM. The germline V and J ends were trimmed by 4 bases and 6 bases, with 20 bases remaining between them. The CDR3 sequence: CASSSLPSPTPDTQYF. The CDR3 coding sequence is TGTGCCAGCAGTTCCCTACCCTCACCTACGCCCGATACGCAGTATTTT.

The chain couples TRBV7-6 to TRBJ2-1; 10 bases line up with TRBD2. CDR1 is SGHVS, CDR2 FNYEAQ, per germline. The V gene end was trimmed by 2 bases and the J gene end by 3 bases; junction bases not matched to a gene: 10. The CDR3 runs 18 residues. The CDR3 here is CASSLNSLAGVIYNEQFF. CDR3 bases: TGTGCCAGCAGCTTAAACTCCCTAGCGGGAGTTATCTACAATGAGCAGTTCTTC.

The chain combines TRBV9 with TRBJ1-1; D is unclear. This CDR3 contains 15 residues. The V gene lost 3 bases and the J gene lost 0 bases, with 12 bases spanning the gap. Germline CDR1 SGDLS, CDR2 YYNGEE. The CDR3 region has the DNA TGTGCCAGCAGCGGGGCCGGTAGGATGAACACTGAAGCTTTCTTT. Translation: CASSGAGRMNTEAFF.

This sequence joins TRBV14 and TRBJ2-7, with 7 bases identical to TRBD2. This CDR3 region has 14 residues. Germline V lookup: CDR1 SGHDN, CDR2 FVKESK. J gave up 7 bases and V 5 bases, and 11 bases lay outside the gene matches. The CDR3 spells CASSMQMGGDEQYF. The CDR3 nucleotides read TGTGCCAGCAGCATGCAAATGGGGGGGGATGAGCAGTACTTC.

The CDR3 DNA follows: TGTGCCTGGAAGTCCCTCGGGGAGACCCAGTACTTC. This translates into CAWKSLGETQYF. V and J are TRBV30 and TRBJ2-5; D gene uncertain. Germline V gene sequence: CDR1 GTSNPN, CDR2 SVGIG (reference sequence). V lost 4 bases to trimming and J lost 5 bases, with 11 bases between them. CDR3 size: 12 residues.

The rearrangement joins TRBV29-1 to TRBJ2-7; 10 nucleotides line up with TRBD2. After removal of 5 bases from V and 1 base from J, the junction contained 2 bases not matched to a gene. The CDR3 totals 13 residues. CDR1 SQVTM and CDR2 ANQGSEA come from the germline V gene. CDR3 amino acids: CSVNSGRSYEQYF. CDR3 nucleotide sequence: TGCAGCGTTAATAGCGGGAGGTCCTACGAGCAGTACTTC.